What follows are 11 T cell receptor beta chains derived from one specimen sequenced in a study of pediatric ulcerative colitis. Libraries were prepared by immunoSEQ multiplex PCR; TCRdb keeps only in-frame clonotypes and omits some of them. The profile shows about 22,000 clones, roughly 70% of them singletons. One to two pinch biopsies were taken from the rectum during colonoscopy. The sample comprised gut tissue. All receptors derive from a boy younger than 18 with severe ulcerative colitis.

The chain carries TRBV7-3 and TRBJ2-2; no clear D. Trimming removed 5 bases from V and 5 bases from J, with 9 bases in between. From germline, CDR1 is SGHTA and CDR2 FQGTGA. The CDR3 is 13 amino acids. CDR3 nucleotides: TGTGCCAGCAGCCCCCTTGGGACCGGGGAGCTGTTTTTT. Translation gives CASSPLGTGELFF.

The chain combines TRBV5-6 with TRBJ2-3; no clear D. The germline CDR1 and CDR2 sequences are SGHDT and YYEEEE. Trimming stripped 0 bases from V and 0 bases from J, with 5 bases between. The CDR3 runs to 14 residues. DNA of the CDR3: TGTGCCAGCAGCTTGGACACTAGCACAGATACGCAGTATTTT. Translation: CASSLDTSTDTQYF.

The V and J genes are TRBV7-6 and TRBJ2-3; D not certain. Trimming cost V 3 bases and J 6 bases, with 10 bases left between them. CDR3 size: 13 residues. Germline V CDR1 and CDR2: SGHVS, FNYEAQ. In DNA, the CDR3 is TGTGCCAGCAGCTTTACCGCGCAGGATACGCAGTATTTT. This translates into CASSFTAQDTQYF.

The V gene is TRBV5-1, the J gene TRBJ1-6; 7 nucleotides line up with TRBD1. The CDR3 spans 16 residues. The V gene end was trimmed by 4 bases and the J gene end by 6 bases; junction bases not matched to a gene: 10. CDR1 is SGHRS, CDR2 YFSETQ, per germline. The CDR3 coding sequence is TGCGCCAGCAGCAGACAGGGAATGGGCGTTAATTCACCCCTCCACTTT. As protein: CASSRQGMGVNSPLHF.

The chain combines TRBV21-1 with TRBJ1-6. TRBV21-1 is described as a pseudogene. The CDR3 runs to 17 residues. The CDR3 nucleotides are TGTGCCAGCAGCAAAAGGGCTGTACGGTCCTATAATTCACCCCTCCACTTT. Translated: CASSKRAVRSYNSPLHF.

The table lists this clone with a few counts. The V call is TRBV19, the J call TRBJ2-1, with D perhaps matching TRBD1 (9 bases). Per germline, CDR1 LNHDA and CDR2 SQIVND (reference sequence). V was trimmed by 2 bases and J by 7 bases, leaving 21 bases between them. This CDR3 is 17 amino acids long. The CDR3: CASSISRGGQGPNEQFF. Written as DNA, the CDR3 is TGTGCCAGTAGTATATCCCGGGGGGGACAGGGTCCGAATGAGCAGTTCTTC.

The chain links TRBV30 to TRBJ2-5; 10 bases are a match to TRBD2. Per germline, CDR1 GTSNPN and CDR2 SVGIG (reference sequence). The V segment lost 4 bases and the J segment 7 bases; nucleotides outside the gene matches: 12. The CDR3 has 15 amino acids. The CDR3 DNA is TGTGCCTGGACCATAGCGGGGGGCACACTCGGGACCCAGTACTTC. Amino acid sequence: CAWTIAGGTLGTQYF.

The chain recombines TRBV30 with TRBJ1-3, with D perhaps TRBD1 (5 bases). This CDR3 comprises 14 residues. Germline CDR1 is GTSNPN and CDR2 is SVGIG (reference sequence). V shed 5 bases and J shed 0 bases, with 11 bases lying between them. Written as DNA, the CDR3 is TGTGCCTGGGGGCCGCAGGGCTCTGGAAACACCATATATTTT. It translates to CAWGPQGSGNTIYF.

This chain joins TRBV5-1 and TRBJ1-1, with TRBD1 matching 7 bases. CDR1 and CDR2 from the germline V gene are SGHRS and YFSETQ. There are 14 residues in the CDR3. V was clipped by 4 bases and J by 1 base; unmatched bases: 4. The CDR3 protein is CASSTDRPNTEAFF. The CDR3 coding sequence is TGCGCCAGCAGCACGGACAGGCCGAACACTGAAGCTTTCTTT.

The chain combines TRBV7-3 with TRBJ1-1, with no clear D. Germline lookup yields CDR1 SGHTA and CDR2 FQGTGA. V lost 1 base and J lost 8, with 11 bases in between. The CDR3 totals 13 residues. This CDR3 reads CASSLSLGMEAFF. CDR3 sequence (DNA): TGTGCCAGCAGCTTAAGTCTAGGGATGGAAGCTTTCTTT. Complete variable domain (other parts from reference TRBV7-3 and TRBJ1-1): GAGVSQTPSNKVTEKGKYVELRCDPISGHTALYWYRQSLGQGPEFLIYFQGTGAADDSGLPNDRFFAVRPEGSVSTLKIQRTERGDSAVYLCASSLSLGMEAFFGQGTRLTVV.

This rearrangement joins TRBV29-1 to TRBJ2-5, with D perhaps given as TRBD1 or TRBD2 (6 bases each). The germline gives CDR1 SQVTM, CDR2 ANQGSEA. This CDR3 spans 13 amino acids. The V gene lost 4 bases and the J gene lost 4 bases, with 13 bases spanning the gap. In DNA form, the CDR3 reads TGCAGCGTTGGGCAGGGGACTGGAGAGACCCAGTACTTC. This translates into CSVGQGTGETQYF. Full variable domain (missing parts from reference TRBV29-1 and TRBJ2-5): SAVISQKPSRDICQRGTSLTIQCQVDSQVTMMFWYRQQPGQSLTLIATANQGSEATYESGFVIDKFPISRPNLTFSTLTVSNMSPEDSSIYLCSVGQGTGETQYFGPGTRLLVL.